This T cell receptor beta chain was observed in a study of Graves' ophthalmopathy and Graves' hyperthyroidism. For the study at large: No ophthalmopathy within 18 months of follow-up signified stable hyperthyroidism. Findings and caveats of the study: The blood repertoire also included most expanded thyroid clonotypes above 0.001 frequency.

In its sample, this clonotype was seen a few times. Its cognate antigen is unknown. Amplified material comprised TCR beta CDR3 regions derived from RNA transcripts. An opening RT-PCR round employed HTBI primers and preceded a second-round multiplex PCR. TCRdb reprocessed the multiplex PCR reads with MiXCR, giving one entry per CDR3 protein. The sample holds 900,000 to 1,200,000 distinct CDR3 sequences, about 35% seen once. Germline CDR1 reads SGHVS; CDR2 reads FQNEAQ. V gave up 10 bases and J gave up 6 bases; unmatched junction bases: 1. This CDR3 spans 11 amino acids. Newly diagnosed, the hyperthyroidism patients had under 2 months' duration and were aged 18 to 65. Diagnoses were established from clinical symptoms, serum thyroxine, TRAb, thyroid ultrasound and orbital computed tomography.

The TCR originated in an adult man with Graves' hyperthyroidism. The source material was peripheral blood or thyroid tissue (not recorded which). The chain couples TRBV7-8 to TRBJ2-7, with 12 bases aligning to TRBD1. DNA for the CDR3: TGTGCCATGGGACAGGGGGCCGAGCAGTACTTC. Translating gives CAMGQGAEQYF.